Listed here are 13 T cell receptor beta chains from one sample, sequenced in a study of blood T cell repertoires in COVID-19 (TCRdb year 2020). Library preparation used the immunoSEQ multiplex PCR assay. Held by TCRdb, this immuneACCESS table contains in-frame sequences only and omits some clones. Under half of the omission traces to an unresolved V gene where checked; the cause of the rest is unknown. The sample table records under 150,000 clones; over 75% of these occur just once. Clones ranked in the top ten supply 10% to 15% of the sample. The specimen sequenced was peripheral blood. The receptors here all came from a man in his sixties with active or convalescent COVID-19.

The rearrangement links TRBV7-9 to TRBJ2-5, with 8 positions matching TRBD1. The CDR3 consists of 14 residues. Trimming took 5 bases from V and 6 from J; bases not matched to a gene: 8. The germline V gene encodes CDR1 SEHNR and CDR2 FQNEAQ (reference sequence). For the CDR3, the DNA is TGTGCCAGCAGCATCTCAGACAGGGGAAAGACCCAGTACTTC. Translating it yields CASSISDRGKTQYF.

The chain recombines TRBV29-1 with TRBJ1-1; 8 positions agree with TRBD1. Unmatched junction bases numbered 10, after V lost 7 bases and J lost 6 bases. The germline V gene has CDR1 SQVTM and CDR2 ANQGSEA. The CDR3 contains 13 residues. In DNA, the CDR3 is TGCAGCGGAGGGGACAGGCCCTACGCTGAAGCTTTCTTT. This translates into CSGGDRPYAEAFF. The full variable domain, with the rest looked up from reference TRBV29-1 and TRBJ1-1, is SAVISQKPSRDICQRGTSLTIQCQVDSQVTMMFWYRQQPGQSLTLIATANQGSEATYESGFVIDKFPISRPNLTFSTLTVSNMSPEDSSIYLCSGGDRPYAEAFFGQGTRLTVV.

The chain carries TRBV20-1 and TRBJ1-5; no definite D call. The CDR3 totals 11 residues. The ends were cut back, 3 bases at V and 6 bases at J, with 6 bases in the middle. The germline CDR1 and CDR2 sequences are DFQATT and SNEGSKA (reference sequence). The CDR3 nucleotides are TGCAGTGCTAGGGCAGGTCAGCCCCAGCATTTT. It encodes CSARAGQPQHF.

V is TRBV9 and J is TRBJ2-1, with D possibly being TRBD1 (6 bases). The ends were cut back, 3 bases at V and 6 bases at J, with 16 bases in the middle. This CDR3 is built from 15 residues. Germline-derived CDR1 and CDR2 are SGDLS and YYNGEE. This CDR3 is CASSAGDNRINEQFF. Here the CDR3 DNA reads TGTGCCAGCAGCGCCGGGGACAACCGGATCAATGAGCAGTTCTTC.

The chain joins TRBV5-4 to TRBJ1-3, with 9 bases lining up with TRBD1. Germline-derived CDR1 and CDR2 are SGHNT and YYREEE (reference sequence). V dropped 4 bases and J dropped 7; count of bases not matched to a gene: 6. The CDR3 has 14 amino acids. The CDR3 here is CASSTGQGRNTIYF. The CDR3 DNA sequence: TGTGCCAGCAGCACCGGACAGGGGCGGAACACCATATATTTT.

The genes are TRBV12-3 or TRBV12-4 and TRBJ1-5; TRBD1 might be the D (5 bases). The CDR3 has 13 residues. Between the trimmed V and J ends, which lost 5 bases and 4 bases, there was a span of 9 bases. In DNA, the CDR3 is TGTGCCAGCAGTAAGACAGTGAATCAGCCCCAGCATTTT. As protein: CASSKTVNQPQHF.

This rearrangement joins TRBV6-5 to TRBJ1-6; no firm D call. CDR3 length: 15 residues. CDR1 MNHEY and CDR2 SVGAGI come from the germline V gene. V lost 8 bases to trimming and J lost 0 bases, with 11 bases between them. The CDR3 nucleotides read TGTGCCAGCGCATCAGGCAGCTCCTATAATTCACCCCTCCACTTT. Residues: CASASGSSYNSPLHF.

The J gene is TRBJ2-1, the V gene TRBV4-3; the D is unclear. Trimming left V 1 base short and J 10 bases short, with 14 bases between. Germline V lookup: CDR1 LGHNA, CDR2 YSLEER. The CDR3 extends over 14 amino acids. This chain's CDR3 is CASSQGRSAREQFF. The CDR3 bases are TGCGCCAGCAGCCAAGGTCGTTCGGCGCGGGAGCAGTTCTTC.

CDR3 in DNA: TGCGCCAGCAGCCGTAGAGATGGAGAGACCCAGTACTTC. This translates into CASSRRDGETQYF. The chain joins TRBV4-1 to TRBJ2-5, with D hard to call. CDR3 size: 13 residues. Germline loops: CDR1 MGHRA, CDR2 YSYEKL. V shed 4 bases and J shed 4 bases, with 10 bases lying between them.

This clone occurred once. The V call is TRBV2, the J call TRBJ1-1, with D hard to call. This CDR3 is built from 15 residues. Germline lookup yields CDR1 SNHLY and CDR2 FYNNEI. V gave up 5 bases and J gave up 5 bases, with 18 bases separating them. In DNA, the CDR3 is TGTGCCAGCAGTACGGCCCCGCGAGGGAGGACTGAAGCTTTCTTT. This sequence encodes CASSTAPRGRTEAFF.

The rearrangement uses TRBV10-3 and TRBJ2-3; TRBD2 aligns across 8 bases. Germline V lookup: CDR1 ENHRY, CDR2 SYGVKD. The CDR3 contains 14 residues. J gave up 4 bases and V 6 bases, and 6 bases lay outside the gene matches. CDR3 in DNA: TGTGCCATCAGCGGAGCGGGAGAAGCAGATACGCAGTATTTT. Protein sequence: CAISGAGEADTQYF.

In DNA, the CDR3 is TGTGCCAGCAGCCACAGAGGGACTGGCTGGGAGCAGTACTTC. Translated: CASSHRGTGWEQYF. This chain connects TRBV3-1 (or the pseudogene TRBV3-2) to TRBJ2-7; D perhaps matches TRBD2 (6 bases). Germline V gene sequence: CDR1 LGHDT, CDR2 YNNKEL (reference sequence). With 3 bases removed from V and 7 bases from J, the gap between germline ends came to 16 bases. CDR3 length: 14 amino acids.

The chain employs TRBV30 and TRBJ1-5; D might be TRBD1 (5 bases). The CDR3 has 12 residues. Germline CDR1 is GTSNPN and CDR2 is SVGIG (reference sequence). V was trimmed by 7 bases and J by 3 bases, leaving 10 bases between them. CDR3 in amino acids: CASRQNNQPQHF. The CDR3 bases are TGTGCCTCCCGACAGAACAATCAGCCCCAGCATTTT.